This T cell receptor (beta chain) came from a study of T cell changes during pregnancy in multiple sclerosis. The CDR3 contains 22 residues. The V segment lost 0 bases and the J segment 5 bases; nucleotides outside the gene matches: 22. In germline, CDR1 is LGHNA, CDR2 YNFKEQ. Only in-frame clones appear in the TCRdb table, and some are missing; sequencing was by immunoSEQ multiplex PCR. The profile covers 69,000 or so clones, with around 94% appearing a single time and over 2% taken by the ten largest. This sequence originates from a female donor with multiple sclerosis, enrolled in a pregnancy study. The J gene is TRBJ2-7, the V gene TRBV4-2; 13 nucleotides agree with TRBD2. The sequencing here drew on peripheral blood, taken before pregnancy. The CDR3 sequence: CASSQDIWYFWTSGSDRHEQYF. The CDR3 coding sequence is TGTGCCAGCAGCCAAGATATTTGGTATTTCTGGACTAGCGGGAGCGATAGGCACGAGCAGTACTTC.